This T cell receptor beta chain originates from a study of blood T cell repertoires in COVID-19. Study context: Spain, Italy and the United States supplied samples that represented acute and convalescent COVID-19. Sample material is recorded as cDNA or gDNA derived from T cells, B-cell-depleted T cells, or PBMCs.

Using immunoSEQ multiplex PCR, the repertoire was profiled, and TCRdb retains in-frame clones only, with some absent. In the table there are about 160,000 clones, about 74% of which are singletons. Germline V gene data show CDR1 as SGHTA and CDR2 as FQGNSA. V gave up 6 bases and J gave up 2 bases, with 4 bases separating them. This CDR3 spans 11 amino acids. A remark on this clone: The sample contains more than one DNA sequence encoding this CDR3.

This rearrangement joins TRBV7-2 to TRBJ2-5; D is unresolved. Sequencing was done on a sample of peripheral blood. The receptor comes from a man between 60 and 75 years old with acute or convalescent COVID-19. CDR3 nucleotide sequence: TGTGCCAGCAGTCCTCAAGAGACCCAGTACTTC. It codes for CASSPQETQYF.